The clone carrying this TCR beta chain has ten or more counts. Between the trimmed V and J ends, which lost 6 bases and 5 bases, there was a span of 19 bases. This CDR3 comprises 15 residues. Germline V CDR1 and CDR2: MNHEY, SVGAGI. The data derive from a study of blood T cells in healthy people across ages. Through a sample-barcoded 5' primer and a J-beta primer mix, a second PCR was run for 7 to 11 cycles. Each CDR3 protein gets one entry after TCRdb re-called the 5' RACE reads with MiXCR. Here the sample spans 1.8 million or so distinct CDR3 sequences, more than 35% being singletons. Sequencing was performed on blood. The chain links TRBV6-5 to TRBJ1-2, with D tentatively TRBD1 (5 bases). The receptor comes from a human donor in good health. The CDR3 sequence is CASSPSPGGEYGYTF. The CDR3 nucleotides read TGTGCCAGCAGCCCTAGCCCGGGAGGGGAATATGGCTACACCTTC.